The 6 T cell receptor beta chains presented below share a single source sample, sequenced in a study of OX40 agonist ivuxolimab in advanced cancers. Measured with immunoSEQ multiplex PCR; TCRdb has only the in-frame clones, and not every one. Here the sample spans tens of thousands of clones, about 81% being singletons. The starting material was CD4+ or CD8+ T cells sorted from blood, obtained in a trial of the OX40 agonist ivuxolimab. The receptors come from an adult with an advanced solid tumor such as melanoma, head and neck, liver or kidney cancer.

This chain connects TRBV29-1 to TRBJ2-5; 9 nucleotides align to TRBD1. With V trimmed by 4 bases and J by 5 bases, 11 bases remained unmatched. The CDR3 totals 15 residues. The germline V gene has CDR1 SQVTM and CDR2 ANQGSEA. The CDR3 loop is CSVGPGQGVTETQYF. As DNA, the CDR3 is TGCAGCGTTGGGCCGGGACAGGGCGTTACGGAGACCCAGTACTTC.

This chain connects TRBV6-1 to TRBJ1-2, with D perhaps matching TRBD1 (5 bases). Germline V gene lookup returns CDR1 MNHNS and CDR2 SASEGT. The CDR3 spans 16 residues. The V gene lost 1 base and the J gene lost 5 bases, with 17 bases spanning the gap. The CDR3 DNA sequence: TGTGCCAGCAGTGAAGACCGTCCCGGGACCGTATATGGCTACACCTTC. Amino acids: CASSEDRPGTVYGYTF.

The chain employs TRBV7-9 and TRBJ2-1; D unclear. Germline V CDR1 and CDR2: SEHNR, FQNEAQ (reference sequence). The V and J ends lost 2 bases and 7 bases respectively, with 12 bases between them. This CDR3 spans 14 amino acids. Written as DNA, the CDR3 is TGTGCCAGCAGCTTAACCCAAGGCCAGAATGAGCAGTTCTTC. This encodes CASSLTQGQNEQFF.

As to this clone: A junction boundary mismatches the germline segment, possibly from a read error. V usage is TRBV10-2 and J usage is TRBJ2-1; D perhaps matches TRBD2 (5 bases). This CDR3 is built from 15 residues. CDR1 and CDR2 (germline): WSHSY, SAAADI. The CDR3 DNA reads as TGTGCCAGCAGCCGAGACGGGAACGTAGGAAATGAGCAGTTCTTC. As protein: CASSRDGNVGNEQFF.

The chain links TRBV6-5 to TRBJ2-2, with TRBD2 identical over 14 bases. V trimming: 6 bases; J trimming: 7 bases; junction bases outside the gene matches: 4. The CDR3 spans 15 residues. Germline V gives CDR1 MNHEY, CDR2 SVGAGI. The chain's CDR3 is CASRGLAGVVGELFF. The DNA of the CDR3 is TGTGCCAGCAGGGGACTAGCGGGAGTGGTCGGGGAGCTGTTTTTT.

The V call is TRBV9, the J call TRBJ1-3; D uncertain. The ends were cut back, 0 bases at V and 3 bases at J, with 4 bases in the middle. CDR3 length: 13 residues. Germline V CDR1 and CDR2: SGDLS, YYNGEE. CDR3 region: CASSVDSGNTIYF. In nucleotides, the CDR3 is TGTGCCAGCAGCGTAGATAGTGGAAACACCATATATTTT.